Below, one TCR beta chain is given with its context. Its antigen remains unknown. The CDR3 spans 16 residues. The V segment lost 5 bases and the J segment 4 bases; nucleotides outside the gene matches: 10. The germline CDR1 and CDR2 sequences are LNHDA and SQIVND (reference sequence). Repertoires were generated with immunoSEQ multiplex PCR, while TCRdb's copy carries only in-frame clones and drops some. The repertoire holds under 50,000 clones, roughly 87% seen once, with about 1.1% in the top ten. This sample is drawn from a study of memory B cells and T cells in multiple sclerosis. CFSE-dim autoproliferating and CFSE-high non-proliferating T cells from unstimulated culture were sequenced separately. Replicate wells were pooled after 7 days of stimulus-free culture of 45 million to 50 million CFSE-labeled PBMCs. Without exogenous stimuli, around 0.55 uM CFSE-labeled PBMCs were cultured serum-free.

The chain couples TRBV19 to TRBJ1-2; 10 nucleotides match TRBD1. This clonotype originated in a human donor with multiple sclerosis. Sequenced material: PBMCs from blood kept in culture. This CDR3 reads CASSDRDRGFGYGYTF. As DNA, the CDR3 is TGTGCCAGTAGTGACCGGGACAGGGGATTTGGCTATGGCTACACCTTC. The variable domain in full, completed from reference TRBV19 and TRBJ1-2, reads DGGITQSPKYLFRKEGQNVTLSCEQNLNHDAMYWYRQDPGQGLRLIYYSQIVNDFQKGDIAEGYSVSREKKESFPLTVTSAQKNPTAFYLCASSDRDRGFGYGYTFGSGTRLTVV.